These 10 T cell receptor beta chains came from one sample sequenced in a study of blood T cell repertoires in COVID-19. Clones were sequenced by immunoSEQ multiplex PCR, and TCRdb holds only the in-frame ones, with some missing. Of under 15,000 clones in the sample, approximately 88% are singletons; the top ten hold roughly 27%. The material sequenced was peripheral blood. These receptors came from a human donor in a cohort sampled during active COVID-19.

The chain carries TRBV5-4 and TRBJ2-3, with 8 bases identical to TRBD1. This CDR3 comprises 16 residues. Per the germline V gene, CDR1 is SGHNT and CDR2 is YYREEE (reference sequence). The junction had 11 bases not matched to a gene; V was cut back by 3 bases and J by 5 bases. The CDR3: CASSSKGRGQGDTQYF. In nucleotides, the CDR3 is TGTGCCAGCAGCTCAAAGGGCAGGGGGCAGGGAGATACGCAGTATTTT.

V is TRBV29-1 and J is TRBJ1-1; possibly TRBD1 for D (6 bases). CDR3 size: 13 residues. Germline V gene sequence: CDR1 SQVTM, CDR2 ANQGSEA. V was pared by 5 bases and J by 1 base, with 11 bases between. For the CDR3, the DNA is TGCAGCGTTTCCAGGACAGCGAACACTGAAGCTTTCTTT. It specifies CSVSRTANTEAFF.

V gene TRBV6-5 combines with J gene TRBJ1-1, with TRBD1 matching over 9 bases. The CDR3 is 14 residues long. Trimming took 5 bases from V and 1 from J; bases not matched to a gene: 2. CDR1 is MNHEY and CDR2 is SVGAGI in the germline V gene. The CDR3 DNA follows: TGTGCCAGCAGTAGGGACAGGGCGAACACTGAAGCTTTCTTT. It encodes CASSRDRANTEAFF.

The genes are TRBV5-1 and TRBJ2-5, with 11 bases lining up with TRBD1. CDR1 is SGHRS, CDR2 YFSETQ, per germline. After removal of 4 bases from V and 4 bases from J, the junction contained 6 bases not matched to a gene. There are 15 residues in the CDR3. CDR3: CASSPRDRGIETQYF. DNA for the CDR3: TGCGCCAGCAGCCCCCGGGACAGGGGGATAGAGACCCAGTACTTC. The variable domain in full, with the rest retrieved from reference TRBV5-1 and TRBJ2-5, is KAGVTQTPRYLIKTRGQQVTLSCSPISGHRSVSWYQQTPGQGLQFLFEYFSETQRNKGNFPGRFSGRQFSNSRSEMNVSTLELGDSALYLCASSPRDRGIETQYFGPGTRLLVL.

This clone came up once. The gene calls are TRBV10-3 and TRBJ2-7; 8 positions agree with TRBD2. The CDR3 runs 16 residues. V was clipped by 0 bases and J by 4 bases; unmatched bases: 8. Looked up from germline, CDR1 is ENHRY and CDR2 is SYGVKD. The CDR3 loop is CAISESIGGAVYEQYF. The CDR3, as DNA: TGTGCCATCAGTGAGTCGATCGGGGGGGCTGTATACGAGCAGTACTTC.

The chain has TRBV29-1 and TRBJ2-1, with TRBD2 matching 10 bases. Germline assignment: CDR1 SQVTM and CDR2 ANQGSEA. Unmatched junction bases numbered 7, after V lost 6 bases and J lost 5 bases. The CDR3 is made up of 14 amino acids. The CDR3 coding sequence is TGCAGCGTCGATACCCTAGCGGGGGACAATGAGCAGTTCTTC. It translates to CSVDTLAGDNEQFF.

The V call is TRBV19, the J call TRBJ2-5, with unresolved D. V was pared by 3 bases and J by 2 bases, with 13 bases between. Per the germline V gene, CDR1 is LNHDA and CDR2 is SQIVND (reference sequence). The CDR3 loop spans 15 amino acids. As DNA, the CDR3 is TGTGCCAGTAGTATTTCTCGACTCGGTCAAGAGACCCAGTACTTC. This codes for CASSISRLGQETQYF.

This clone occurred a few times. The V call is TRBV7-2, the J call TRBJ2-7, with D perhaps matching TRBD2 (6 bases). V was pared by 3 bases and J by 9 bases, with 12 bases between. The CDR3 consists of 12 residues. Per germline, CDR1 SGHTA and CDR2 FQGNSA. CDR3 sequence: CASSFRDSPQYF. CDR3 nucleotides: TGTGCCAGCAGCTTCCGGGACTCTCCGCAGTACTTC.

This clone showed up just a few times. The CDR3 spells CASRLPPGGCQPQHF. In DNA form, the CDR3 reads TGTGCAAGTCGCTTACCCCCAGGGGGCTGTCAGCCCCAGCATTTT. This sequence joins TRBV12-2 and TRBJ1-5; whether TRBD1, the table's D call, matches the DNA was not checked. TRBV12-2 is a listed pseudogene. CDR3 size: 15 residues.

This clone was observed once. The chain joins TRBV2 to TRBJ2-3; D gene ambiguous. The V end lost 6 bases, the J end lost 10 bases, and 14 bases lay between the germline ends. Germline V CDR1 and CDR2: SNHLY, FYNNEI. The CDR3 sequence is 12 residues long. This chain's CDR3 is CASRAPASSQYF. DNA for the CDR3: TGTGCCAGCAGGGCCCCAGCGTCATCGCAGTATTTT. The variable domain in full, completed from reference TRBV2 and TRBJ2-3, reads EPEVTQTPSHQVTQMGQEVILRCVPISNHLYFYWYRQILGQKVEFLVSFYNNEISEKSEIFDDQFSVERPDGSNFTLKIRSTKLEDSAMYFCASRAPASSQYFGPGTRLTVL.